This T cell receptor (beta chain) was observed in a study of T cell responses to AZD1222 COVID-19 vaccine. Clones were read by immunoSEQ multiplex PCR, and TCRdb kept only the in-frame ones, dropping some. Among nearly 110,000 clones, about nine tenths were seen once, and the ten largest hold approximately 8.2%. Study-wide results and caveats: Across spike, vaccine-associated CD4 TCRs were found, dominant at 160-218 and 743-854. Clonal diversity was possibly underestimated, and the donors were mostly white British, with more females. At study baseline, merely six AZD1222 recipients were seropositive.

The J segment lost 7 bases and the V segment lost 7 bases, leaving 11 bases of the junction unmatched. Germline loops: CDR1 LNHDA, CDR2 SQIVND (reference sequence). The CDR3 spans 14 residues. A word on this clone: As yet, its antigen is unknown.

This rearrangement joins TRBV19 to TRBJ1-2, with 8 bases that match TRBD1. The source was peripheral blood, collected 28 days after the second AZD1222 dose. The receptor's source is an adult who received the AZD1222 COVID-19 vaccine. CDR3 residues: CASTPTGVLGGYTF. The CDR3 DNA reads TGTGCCAGTACCCCGACAGGGGTATTAGGTGGCTACACCTTC.